Reported below is one T cell receptor (beta chain). Its antigen is unidentified. Using a J-beta primer mix together with a sample-barcoded 5' primer, a second PCR was run for roughly 6 to 11 cycles. Each cDNA molecule carried a tag from a template-switch adaptor that contained 12 random nucleotides. A single record per CDR3 protein comes from TCRdb applying MiXCR to the 5' RACE reads. The table has approximately 800,000 distinct CDR3 sequences, around three fifths seen once. Trimming took 0 bases from V and 2 from J, leaving 14 bases between them. The CDR3 loop spans 18 amino acids. Germline V gene sequence: CDR1 LGHDT, CDR2 YNNKEL (reference sequence). This sample was included in a study of blood T cells in healthy people across ages. Study-level findings and limits: Age brought a roughly linear fall in TCR beta diversity measured per million T cells.

Each sample yielded at least 6.5 million isolated PBMCs. The TCR comes from a man in his forties or fifties in good health. Specimen: blood. The V gene is TRBV3-1, the J gene TRBJ2-6, with D perhaps matching TRBD2 (6 bases). CDR3 in DNA: TGTGCCAGCAGCCAAGAGGAGGGGCGCGCGGCTGGGGCCAACGTCCTGACTTTC. Translation: CASSQEEGRAAGANVLTF.